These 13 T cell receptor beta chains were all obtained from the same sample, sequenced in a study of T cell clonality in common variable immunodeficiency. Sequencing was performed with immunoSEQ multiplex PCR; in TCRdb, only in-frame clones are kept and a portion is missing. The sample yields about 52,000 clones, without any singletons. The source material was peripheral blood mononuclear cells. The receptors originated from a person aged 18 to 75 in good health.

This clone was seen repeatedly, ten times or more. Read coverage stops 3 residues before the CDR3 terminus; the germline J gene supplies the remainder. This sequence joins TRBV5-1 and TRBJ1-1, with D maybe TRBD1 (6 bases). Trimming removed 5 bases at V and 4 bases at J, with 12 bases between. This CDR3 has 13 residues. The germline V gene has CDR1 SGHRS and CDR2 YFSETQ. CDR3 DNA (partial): TGCGCCAGCAGTCAAGACAGGAGCACTGAA. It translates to CASSQDRSTE. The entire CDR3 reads CASSQDRSTEAFF.

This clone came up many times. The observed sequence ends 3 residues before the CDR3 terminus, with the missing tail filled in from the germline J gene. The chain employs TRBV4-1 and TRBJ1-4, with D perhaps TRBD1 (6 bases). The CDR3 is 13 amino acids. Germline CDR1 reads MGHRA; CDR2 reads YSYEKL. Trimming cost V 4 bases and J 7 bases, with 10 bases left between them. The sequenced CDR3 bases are TGCGCCAGCAGCCGTTGGGGGCGTGAAAAA. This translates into CASSRWGREK. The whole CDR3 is CASSRWGREKLFF.

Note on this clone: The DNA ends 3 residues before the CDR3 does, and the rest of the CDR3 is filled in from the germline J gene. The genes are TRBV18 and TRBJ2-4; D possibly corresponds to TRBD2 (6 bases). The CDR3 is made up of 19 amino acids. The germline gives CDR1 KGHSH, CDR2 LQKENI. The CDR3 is CASSEYQGAGSLPNYGQYF. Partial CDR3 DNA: TGTGCCAGCTCCGAATACCAGGGTGCGGGGAGCTTACCTAACTATGGT.

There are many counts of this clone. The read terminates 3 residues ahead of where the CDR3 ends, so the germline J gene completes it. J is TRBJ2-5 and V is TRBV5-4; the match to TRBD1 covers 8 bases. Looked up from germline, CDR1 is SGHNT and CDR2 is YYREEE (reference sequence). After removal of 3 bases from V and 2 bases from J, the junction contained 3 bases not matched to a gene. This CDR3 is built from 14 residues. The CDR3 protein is CASSSGTGQETQYF. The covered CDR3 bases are TGTGCCAGCAGCTCCGGGACAGGTCAAGAGACC.

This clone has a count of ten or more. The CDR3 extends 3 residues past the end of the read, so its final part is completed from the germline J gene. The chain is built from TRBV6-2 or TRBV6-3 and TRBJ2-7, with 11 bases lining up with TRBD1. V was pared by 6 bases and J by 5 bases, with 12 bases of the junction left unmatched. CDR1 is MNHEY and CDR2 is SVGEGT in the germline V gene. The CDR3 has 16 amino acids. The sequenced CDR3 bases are TGTGCCAGCAGCTCCGCGGGACAGGGGGGGCGACACGAG. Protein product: CASSSAGQGGRHE. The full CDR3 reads CASSSAGQGGRHEQYF.

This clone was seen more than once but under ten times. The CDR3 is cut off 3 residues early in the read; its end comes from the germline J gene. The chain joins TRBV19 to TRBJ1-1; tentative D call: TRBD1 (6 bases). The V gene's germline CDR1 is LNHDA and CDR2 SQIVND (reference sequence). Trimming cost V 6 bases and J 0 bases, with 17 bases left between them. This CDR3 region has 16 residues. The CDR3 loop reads CASSRDTQIMNTEAFF. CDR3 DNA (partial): TGTGCCAGTAGCCGGGACACCCAAATCATGAACACTGAA.

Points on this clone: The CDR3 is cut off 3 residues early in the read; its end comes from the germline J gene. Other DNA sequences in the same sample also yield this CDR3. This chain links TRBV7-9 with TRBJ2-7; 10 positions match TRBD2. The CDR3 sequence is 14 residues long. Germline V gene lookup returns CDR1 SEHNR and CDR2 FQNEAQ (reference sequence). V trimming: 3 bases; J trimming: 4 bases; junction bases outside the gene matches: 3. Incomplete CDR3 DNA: TGTGCCAGCAGCTTGGGACTAGCGCCTTACGAG. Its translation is CASSLGLAPYE. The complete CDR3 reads CASSLGLAPYEQYF.

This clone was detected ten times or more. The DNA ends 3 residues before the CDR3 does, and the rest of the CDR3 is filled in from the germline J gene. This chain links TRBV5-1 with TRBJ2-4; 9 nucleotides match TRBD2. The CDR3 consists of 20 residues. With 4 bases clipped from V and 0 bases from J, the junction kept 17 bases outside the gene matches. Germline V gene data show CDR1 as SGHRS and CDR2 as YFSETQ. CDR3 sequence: CASSPSPAGGPNLAKNIQYF. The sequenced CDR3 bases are TGCGCCAGCAGCCCGTCGCCGGCGGGAGGGCCTAACTTAGCCAAAAACATT.

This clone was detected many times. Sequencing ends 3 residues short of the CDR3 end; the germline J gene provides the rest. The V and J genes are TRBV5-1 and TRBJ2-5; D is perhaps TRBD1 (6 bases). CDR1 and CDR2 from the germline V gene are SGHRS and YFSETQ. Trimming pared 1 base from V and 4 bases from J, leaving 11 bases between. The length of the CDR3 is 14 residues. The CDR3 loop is CASSLLRGTETQYF. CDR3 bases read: TGCGCCAGCAGCTTGCTCAGGGGAACAGAGACC. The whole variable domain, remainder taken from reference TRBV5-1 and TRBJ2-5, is KAGVTQTPRYLIKTRGQQVTLSCSPISGHRSVSWYQQTPGQGLQFLFEYFSETQRNKGNFPGRFSGRQFSNSRSEMNVSTLELGDSALYLCASSLLRGTETQYFGPGTRLLVL.

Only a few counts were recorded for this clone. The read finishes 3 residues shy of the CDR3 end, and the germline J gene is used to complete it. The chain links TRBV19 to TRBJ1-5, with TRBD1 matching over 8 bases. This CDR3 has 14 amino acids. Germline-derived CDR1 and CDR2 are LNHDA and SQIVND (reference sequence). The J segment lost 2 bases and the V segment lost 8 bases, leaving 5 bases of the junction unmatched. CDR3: CASRLDRGNQPQHF. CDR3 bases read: TGTGCCAGTCGGCTGGACAGGGGCAATCAGCCC.

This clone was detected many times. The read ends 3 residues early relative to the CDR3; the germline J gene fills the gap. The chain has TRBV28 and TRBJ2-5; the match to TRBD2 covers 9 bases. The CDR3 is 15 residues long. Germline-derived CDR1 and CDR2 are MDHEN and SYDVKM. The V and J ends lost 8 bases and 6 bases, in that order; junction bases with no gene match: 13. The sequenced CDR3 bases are TGTGCCAGCGGGTCCCGTAGGCGGGGGGGGAAGACC. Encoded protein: CASGSRRRGGKT. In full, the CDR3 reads CASGSRRRGGKTQYF.

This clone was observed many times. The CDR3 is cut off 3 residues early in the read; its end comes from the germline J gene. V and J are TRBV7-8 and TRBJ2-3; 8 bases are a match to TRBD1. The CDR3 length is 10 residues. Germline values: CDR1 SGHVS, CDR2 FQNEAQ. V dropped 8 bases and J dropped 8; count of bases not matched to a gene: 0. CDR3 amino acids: CASGQGTQYF. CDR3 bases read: TGTGCCAGCGGACAGGGTACG.

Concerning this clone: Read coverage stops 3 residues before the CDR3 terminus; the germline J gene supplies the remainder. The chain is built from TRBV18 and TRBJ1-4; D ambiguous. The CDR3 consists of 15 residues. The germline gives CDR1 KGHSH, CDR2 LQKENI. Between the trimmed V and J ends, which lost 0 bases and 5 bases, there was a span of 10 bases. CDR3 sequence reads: CASSPPQRRNEKLFF. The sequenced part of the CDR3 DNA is TGTGCCAGCTCACCACCCCAGAGAAGAAATGAAAAA.